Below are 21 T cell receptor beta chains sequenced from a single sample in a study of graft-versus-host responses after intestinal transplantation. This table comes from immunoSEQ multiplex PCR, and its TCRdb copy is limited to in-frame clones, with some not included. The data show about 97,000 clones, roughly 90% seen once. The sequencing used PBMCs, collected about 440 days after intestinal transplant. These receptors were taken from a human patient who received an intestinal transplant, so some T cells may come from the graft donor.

The DNA for the CDR3 is TGCGCCAGCAGCTTGGTGGTCGGGGGAGCCGGCAATGGCTACACCTTC. This encodes CASSLVVGGAGNGYTF. The chain employs TRBV5-1 and TRBJ1-2; TRBD1 might be the D (5 bases). Trimming left V 0 bases short and J 6 bases short, with 18 bases between. The CDR3 sequence is 16 residues long. From germline, CDR1 is SGHRS and CDR2 YFSETQ.

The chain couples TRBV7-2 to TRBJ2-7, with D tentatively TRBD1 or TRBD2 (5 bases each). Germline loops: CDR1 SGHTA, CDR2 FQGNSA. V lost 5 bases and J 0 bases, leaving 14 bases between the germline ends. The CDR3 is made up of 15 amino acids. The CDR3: CASSRWWGTSYEQYF. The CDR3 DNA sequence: TGTGCCAGCAGCCGATGGTGGGGGACCTCCTACGAGCAGTACTTC.

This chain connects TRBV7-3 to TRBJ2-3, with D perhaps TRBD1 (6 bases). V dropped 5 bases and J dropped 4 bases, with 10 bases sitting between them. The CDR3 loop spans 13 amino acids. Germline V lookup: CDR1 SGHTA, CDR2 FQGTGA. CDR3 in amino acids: CASSDRRADTQYF. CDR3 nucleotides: TGTGCCAGCAGCGACAGGCGGGCAGATACGCAGTATTTT.

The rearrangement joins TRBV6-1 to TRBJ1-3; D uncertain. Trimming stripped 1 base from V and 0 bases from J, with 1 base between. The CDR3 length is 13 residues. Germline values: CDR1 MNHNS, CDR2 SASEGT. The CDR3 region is CASSEGSGNTIYF. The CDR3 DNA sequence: TGTGCCAGCAGTGAAGGCTCTGGAAACACCATATATTTT.

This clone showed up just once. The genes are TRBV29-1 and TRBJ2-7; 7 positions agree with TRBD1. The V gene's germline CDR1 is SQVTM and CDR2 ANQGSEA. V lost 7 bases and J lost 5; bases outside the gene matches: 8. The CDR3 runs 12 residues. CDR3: CSAWDRVNEQYF. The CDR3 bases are TGCAGCGCTTGGGACAGAGTCAACGAGCAGTACTTC.

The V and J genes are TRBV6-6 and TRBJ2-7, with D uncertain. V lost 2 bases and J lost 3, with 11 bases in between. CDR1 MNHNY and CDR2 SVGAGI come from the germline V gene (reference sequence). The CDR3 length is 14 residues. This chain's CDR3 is CASSYGRAHYEQYF. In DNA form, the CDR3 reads TGTGCCAGCAGTTACGGCCGGGCCCACTACGAGCAGTACTTC.

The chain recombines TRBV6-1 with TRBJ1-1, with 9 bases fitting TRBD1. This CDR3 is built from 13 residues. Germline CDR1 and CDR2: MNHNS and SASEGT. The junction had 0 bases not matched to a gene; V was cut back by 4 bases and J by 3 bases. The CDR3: CASSGQGDTEAFF. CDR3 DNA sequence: TGTGCCAGCAGTGGACAGGGGGACACTGAAGCTTTCTTT.

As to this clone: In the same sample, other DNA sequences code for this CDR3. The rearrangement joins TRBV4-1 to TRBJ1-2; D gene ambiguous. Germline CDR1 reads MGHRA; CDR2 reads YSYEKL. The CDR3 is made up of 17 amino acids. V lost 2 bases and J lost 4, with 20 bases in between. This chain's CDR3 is CASSQSWQTERLYGYTF. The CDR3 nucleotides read TGCGCCAGCAGCCAAAGTTGGCAAACAGAGAGACTCTATGGCTACACCTTC.

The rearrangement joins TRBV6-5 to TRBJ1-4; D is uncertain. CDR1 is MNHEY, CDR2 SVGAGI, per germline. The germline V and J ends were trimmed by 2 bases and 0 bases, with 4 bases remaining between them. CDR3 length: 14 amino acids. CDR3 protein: CASSYRPTNEKLFF. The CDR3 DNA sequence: TGTGCCAGCAGTTACCGTCCAACTAATGAAAAACTGTTTTTT.

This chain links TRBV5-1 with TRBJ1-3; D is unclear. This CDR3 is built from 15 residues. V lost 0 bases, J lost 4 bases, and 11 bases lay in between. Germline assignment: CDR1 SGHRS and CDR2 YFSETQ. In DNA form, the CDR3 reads TGCGCCAGCAGCTTGGGGCCAGGAAGCGGAAACACCATATATTTT. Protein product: CASSLGPGSGNTIYF.

The CDR3 protein is CASSLAVQGLGSAGNTIYF. The CDR3 DNA reads TGTGCCAGCAGCTTGGCCGTACAGGGATTGGGCTCTGCTGGAAACACCATATATTTT. The chain links TRBV5-5 to TRBJ1-3; tentatively, D is TRBD1 (6 bases). Germline lookup yields CDR1 SGHKS and CDR2 YYEKEE (reference sequence). V lost 0 bases and J lost 2, with 21 bases in between. The CDR3 has 19 amino acids. Drawing the rest from reference TRBV5-5 and TRBJ1-3, the complete variable domain is DAGVTQSPTHLIKTRGQQVTLRCSPISGHKSVSWYQQVLGQGPQFIFQYYEKEERGRGNFPDRFSARQFPNYSSELNVNALLLGDSALYLCASSLAVQGLGSAGNTIYFGEGSWLTVV.

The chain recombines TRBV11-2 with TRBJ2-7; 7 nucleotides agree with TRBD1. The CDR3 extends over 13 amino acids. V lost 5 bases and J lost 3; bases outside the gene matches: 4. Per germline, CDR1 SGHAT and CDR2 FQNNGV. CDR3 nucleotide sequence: TGTGCCAGCAGCGCGGACAGGAACTACGAGCAGTACTTC. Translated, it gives CASSADRNYEQYF.

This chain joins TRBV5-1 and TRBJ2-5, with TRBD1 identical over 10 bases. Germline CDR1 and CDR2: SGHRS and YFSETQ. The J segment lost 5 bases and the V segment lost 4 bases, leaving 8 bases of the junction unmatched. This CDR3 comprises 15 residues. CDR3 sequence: CASSPDRGFVETQYF. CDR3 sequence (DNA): TGCGCCAGCAGCCCGGACAGGGGGTTTGTGGAGACCCAGTACTTC.

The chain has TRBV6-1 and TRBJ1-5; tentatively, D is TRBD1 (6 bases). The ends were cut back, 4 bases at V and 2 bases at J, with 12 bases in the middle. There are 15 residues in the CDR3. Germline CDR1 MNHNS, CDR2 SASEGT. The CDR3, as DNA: TGTGCCAGCAGTGTAACAGGGCTCGGCAATCAGCCCCAGCATTTT. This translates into CASSVTGLGNQPQHF.

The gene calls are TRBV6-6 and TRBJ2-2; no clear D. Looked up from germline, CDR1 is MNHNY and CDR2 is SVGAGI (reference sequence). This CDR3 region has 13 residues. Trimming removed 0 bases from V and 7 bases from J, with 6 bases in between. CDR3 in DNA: TGTGCCAGCAGTTACTCGACGGGCGGGGAGCTGTTTTTT. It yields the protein CASSYSTGGELFF.

The DNA for the CDR3 is TGTGCCAGCAGTGGGCGGGGCCCTGAGGAGACCCAGTACTTC. As protein: CASSGRGPEETQYF. The V gene is TRBV2, the J gene TRBJ2-5, with a weak D call TRBD2 (6 bases). Between the trimmed V and J ends, which lost 4 bases and 5 bases, there was a span of 14 bases. This CDR3 has 14 amino acids. Germline values: CDR1 SNHLY, CDR2 FYNNEI. Variable domain in full (rest from reference TRBV2 and TRBJ2-5): EPEVTQTPSHQVTQMGQEVILRCVPISNHLYFYWYRQILGQKVEFLVSFYNNEISEKSEIFDDQFSVERPDGSNFTLKIRSTKLEDSAMYFCASSGRGPEETQYFGPGTRLLVL.

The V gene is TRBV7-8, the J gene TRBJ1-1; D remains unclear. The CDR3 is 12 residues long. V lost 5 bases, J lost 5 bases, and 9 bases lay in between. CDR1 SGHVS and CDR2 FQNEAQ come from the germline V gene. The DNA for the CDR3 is TGTGCCAGCAGCCCGGGTTGGACTGAAGCTTTCTTT. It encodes CASSPGWTEAFF.

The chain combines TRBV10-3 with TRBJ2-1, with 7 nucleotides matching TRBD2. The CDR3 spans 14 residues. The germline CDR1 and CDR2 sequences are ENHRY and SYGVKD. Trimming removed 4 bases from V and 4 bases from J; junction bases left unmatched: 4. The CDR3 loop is CAISGGGEYNEQFF. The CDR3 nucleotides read TGTGCCATCAGTGGTGGGGGGGAGTACAATGAGCAGTTCTTC.

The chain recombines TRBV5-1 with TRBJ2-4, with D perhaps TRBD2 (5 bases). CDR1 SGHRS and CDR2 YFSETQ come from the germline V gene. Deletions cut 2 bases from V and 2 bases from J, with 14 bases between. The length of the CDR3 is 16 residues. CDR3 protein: CASSFGVRPSKNIQYF. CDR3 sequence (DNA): TGCGCCAGCAGCTTCGGGGTCAGACCTTCCAAAAACATTCAGTACTTC.

CDR3 DNA: TGTGCCAGTAGTTGGGTCGTGGGGTCTCAAGATGAAGCTTTCTTT. Translating it yields CASSWVVGSQDEAFF. This rearrangement joins TRBV19 to TRBJ1-1, with D unclear. Germline V gives CDR1 LNHDA, CDR2 SQIVND (reference sequence). V shed 5 bases and J shed 7 bases, with 20 bases lying between them. This CDR3 comprises 15 residues.

CDR3 residues: CASSLGLNTGELFF. CDR3 DNA: TGTGCCAGCAGCTTGGGGCTAAACACCGGGGAGCTGTTTTTT. This chain links TRBV7-3 with TRBJ2-2; TRBD1 might be the D (5 bases). V gave up 3 bases and J gave up 2 bases, with 7 bases separating them. Germline CDR1 reads SGHTA; CDR2 reads FQGTGA. This CDR3 is built from 14 residues.